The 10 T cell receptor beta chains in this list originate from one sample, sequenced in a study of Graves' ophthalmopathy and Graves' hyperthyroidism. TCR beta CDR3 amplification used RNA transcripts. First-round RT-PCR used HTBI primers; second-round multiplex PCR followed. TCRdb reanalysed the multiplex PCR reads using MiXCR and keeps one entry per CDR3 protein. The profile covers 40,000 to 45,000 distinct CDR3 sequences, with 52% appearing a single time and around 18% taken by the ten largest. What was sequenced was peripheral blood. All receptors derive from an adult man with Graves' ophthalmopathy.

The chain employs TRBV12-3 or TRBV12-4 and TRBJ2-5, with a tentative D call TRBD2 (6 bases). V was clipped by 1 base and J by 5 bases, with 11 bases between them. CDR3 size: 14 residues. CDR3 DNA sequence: TGTGCCAGCAGTTTAGGGGGGGTAGGGGAGACCCAGTACTTC. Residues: CASSLGGVGETQYF.

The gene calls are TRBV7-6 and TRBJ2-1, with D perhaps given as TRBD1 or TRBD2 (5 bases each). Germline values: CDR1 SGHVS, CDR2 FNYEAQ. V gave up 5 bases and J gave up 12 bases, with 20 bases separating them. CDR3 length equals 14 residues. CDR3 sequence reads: CASSTTERGARQFF. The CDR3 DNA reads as TGTGCCAGCAGCACTACTGAACGGGGCGCCAGGCAGTTCTTC.

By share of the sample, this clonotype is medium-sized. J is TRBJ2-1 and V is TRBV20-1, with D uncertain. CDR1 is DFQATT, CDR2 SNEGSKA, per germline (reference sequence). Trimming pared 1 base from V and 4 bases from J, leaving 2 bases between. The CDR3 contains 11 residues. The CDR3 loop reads CSARVYNEQFF. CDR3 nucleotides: TGCAGTGCTAGAGTGTACAATGAGCAGTTCTTC.

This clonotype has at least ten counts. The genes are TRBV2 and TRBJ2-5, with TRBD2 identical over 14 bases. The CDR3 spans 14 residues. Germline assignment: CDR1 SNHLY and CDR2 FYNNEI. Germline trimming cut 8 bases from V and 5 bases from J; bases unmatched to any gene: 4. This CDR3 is CASGTSGSRETQYF. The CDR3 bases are TGTGCCAGCGGGACTAGCGGGAGTCGGGAGACCCAGTACTTC.

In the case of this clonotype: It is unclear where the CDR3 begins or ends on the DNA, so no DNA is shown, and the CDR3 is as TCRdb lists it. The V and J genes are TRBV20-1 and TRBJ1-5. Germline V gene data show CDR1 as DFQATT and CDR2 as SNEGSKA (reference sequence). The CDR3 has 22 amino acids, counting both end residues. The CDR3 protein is CSATGLAGTNEQFFGPGQPQHF.

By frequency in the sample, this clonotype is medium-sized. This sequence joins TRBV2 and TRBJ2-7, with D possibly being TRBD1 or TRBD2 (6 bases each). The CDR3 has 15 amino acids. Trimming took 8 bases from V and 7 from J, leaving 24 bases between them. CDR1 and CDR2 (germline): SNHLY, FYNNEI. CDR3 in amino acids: CASASELTGAGEQYV. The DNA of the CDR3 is TGTGCCAGCGCCTCCGAACTCACGGGGGCGGGTGAGCAGTACGTC.

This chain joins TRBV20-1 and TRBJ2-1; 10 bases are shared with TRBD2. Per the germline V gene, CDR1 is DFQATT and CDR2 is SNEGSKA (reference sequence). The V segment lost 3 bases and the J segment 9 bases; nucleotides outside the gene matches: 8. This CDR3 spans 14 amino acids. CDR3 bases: TGCAGTGCTAGGACTAGCGGGCCAACGGGTGAGCAGTTCTTC. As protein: CSARTSGPTGEQFF.

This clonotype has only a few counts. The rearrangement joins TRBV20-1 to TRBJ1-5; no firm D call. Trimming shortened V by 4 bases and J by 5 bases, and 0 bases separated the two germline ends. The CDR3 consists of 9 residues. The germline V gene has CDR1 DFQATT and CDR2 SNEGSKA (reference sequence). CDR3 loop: CSANQPQHF. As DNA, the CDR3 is TGCAGTGCTAATCAGCCCCAGCATTTT.

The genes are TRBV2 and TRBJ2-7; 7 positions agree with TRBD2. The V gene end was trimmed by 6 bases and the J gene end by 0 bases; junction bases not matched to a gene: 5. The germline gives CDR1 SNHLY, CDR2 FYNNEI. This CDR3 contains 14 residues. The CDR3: CASRGAGISYEQYF. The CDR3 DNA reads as TGTGCCAGCAGAGGAGCGGGGATCTCCTACGAGCAGTACTTC.

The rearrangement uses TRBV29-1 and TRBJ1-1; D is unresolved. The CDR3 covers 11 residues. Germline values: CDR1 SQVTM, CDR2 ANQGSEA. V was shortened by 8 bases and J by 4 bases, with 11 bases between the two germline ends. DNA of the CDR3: TGCAGCTTAGGCTGGGGCACTGAAGCTTTCTTT. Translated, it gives CSLGWGTEAFF.